The 21 T cell receptor beta chains below come from one sample, sequenced in a study of T cells in localized non-small cell lung cancer. Using immunoSEQ multiplex PCR, the repertoire was profiled, and TCRdb retains in-frame clones only, with some absent. The sample consists of fewer than 100,000 clones, about 91% of them appearing once. The sequenced sample was peripheral blood, obtained before any cancer treatment. The origin of the receptors is a man between 35 and 75 years old with stage I squamous cell lung carcinoma.

Only one count was recorded for this clone. Its ends do not fully match the called genes, so a read error is possible. The chain links TRBV19 to TRBJ1-1; TRBD1 is a possible D gene (5 bases). Germline V gene data show CDR1 as LNHDA and CDR2 as SQIVND (reference sequence). CDR3 length equals 16 residues. Written as DNA, the CDR3 is TGCGCCAGTAGTATAGGAGGCCAGGGCATGAACACTGAAGCTTTCTTT. It codes for CASSIGGQGMNTEAFF.

The chain combines TRBV6-5 with TRBJ1-2, with no clear D. With 2 bases removed from V and 9 bases from J, the gap between germline ends came to 16 bases. CDR3 length equals 14 residues. The germline gives CDR1 MNHEY, CDR2 SVGAGI. CDR3 region: CASSYGNRVPRYTF. The CDR3 DNA follows: TGTGCCAGCAGTTACGGAAACAGAGTTCCCCGCTACACCTTC.

The gene calls are TRBV9 and TRBJ2-3; D remains unclear. V was trimmed by 0 bases and J by 5 bases, leaving 10 bases between them. Germline V lookup: CDR1 SGDLS, CDR2 YYNGEE. This CDR3 is built from 14 residues. The CDR3: CASSVETVGDTQYF. CDR3 nucleotide sequence: TGTGCCAGCAGCGTAGAAACCGTGGGAGATACGCAGTATTTT. The full variable domain, with the rest looked up from reference TRBV9 and TRBJ2-3, is DSGVTQTPKHLITATGQRVTLRCSPRSGDLSVYWYQQSLDQGLQFLIQYYNGEERAKGNILERFSAQQFPDLHSELNLSSLELGDSALYFCASSVETVGDTQYFGPGTRLTVL.

This clone was observed a few times. This chain joins TRBV9 and TRBJ1-2; D not certain. The CDR3 spans 14 residues. Trimming left V 0 bases short and J 2 bases short, with 8 bases between. Germline V gives CDR1 SGDLS, CDR2 YYNGEE. The CDR3 bases are TGTGCCAGCAGCGTAGGCTCACAAAACTATGGCTACACCTTC. It translates to CASSVGSQNYGYTF.

The chain couples TRBV2 to TRBJ1-2; the match to TRBD1 covers 7 bases. The CDR3 contains 15 residues. The junction had 11 bases not matched to a gene; V was cut back by 6 bases and J by 4 bases. The germline V gene has CDR1 SNHLY and CDR2 FYNNEI. The CDR3 loop is CASRAMGTAPYGYTF. Written as DNA, the CDR3 is TGTGCCAGCAGAGCGATGGGGACAGCTCCCTATGGCTACACCTTC.

The V and J genes are TRBV18 and TRBJ1-1, with TRBD1 matching 8 bases. The ends lost 2 bases at V and 11 bases at J; junction bases unmatched: 4. The CDR3 is 12 amino acids. From germline, CDR1 is KGHSH and CDR2 LQKENI. Written as DNA, the CDR3 is TGTGCCAGCTCACCAGGACAGGGTACGGCTTTCTTT. This translates into CASSPGQGTAFF.

This chain joins TRBV6-1 and TRBJ2-1, with D perhaps given as TRBD1 or TRBD2 (6 bases each). The CDR3 runs 13 residues. Germline V gene sequence: CDR1 MNHNS, CDR2 SASEGT. Trimming removed 6 bases from V and 10 bases from J, with 16 bases in between. In DNA form, the CDR3 reads TGTGCCAGCAGGAAGGAGGGGGTAGGCGAGCAGTTCTTC. Its translation is CASRKEGVGEQFF.

This chain uses TRBV6-5 with TRBJ2-1, with a tentative D call TRBD2 (7 bases). The CDR3 is made up of 12 amino acids. Germline CDR1 is MNHEY and CDR2 is SVGAGI. Trimming left V 8 bases short and J 6 bases short, with 11 bases between. DNA of the CDR3: TGTGCCAGCGAGGGAGGGGGCAATGAGCAGTTCTTC. It specifies CASEGGGNEQFF.

The CDR3 sequence is CASSYSADRGPYEQYF. CDR3 nucleotides: TGTGCCAGCAGTTACTCCGCGGACAGGGGCCCCTACGAGCAGTACTTC. The chain joins TRBV6-5 to TRBJ2-7; 9 bases fit TRBD1. V lost 0 bases and J lost 2; bases outside the gene matches: 5. CDR1 and CDR2 (germline): MNHEY, SVGAGI. This CDR3 spans 16 amino acids.

In DNA form, the CDR3 reads TGCGCCAGCAGCTCGGCGGGGCGAGGACTAGGCGACAATGAGCAGTTCTTC. The encoded protein is CASSSAGRGLGDNEQFF. The chain employs TRBV5-1 and TRBJ2-1, with TRBD2 identical over 7 bases. Germline assignment: CDR1 SGHRS and CDR2 YFSETQ. The CDR3 spans 17 residues. Trimming at V came to 3 bases and at J to 5 bases, leaving 14 bases not matched to a gene.

This chain links TRBV5-1 with TRBJ2-5; 9 nucleotides line up with TRBD1. The CDR3 runs 16 residues. J lost 5 bases, V lost 4 bases, and 12 bases had no gene match. Germline V gives CDR1 SGHRS, CDR2 YFSETQ. CDR3 amino acids: CASSLGDRAEVETQYF. The CDR3 coding sequence is TGCGCCAGCAGCCTGGGGGACAGGGCCGAAGTGGAGACCCAGTACTTC.

The rearrangement uses TRBV9 and TRBJ1-3; the D gene is possibly TRBD1 (6 bases). Per germline, CDR1 SGDLS and CDR2 YYNGEE. The V gene lost 0 bases and the J gene lost 0 bases, with 13 bases spanning the gap. The CDR3 covers 17 residues. The CDR3 bases are TGTGCCAGCAGCGTAGTAGGGGGTGCGCACTCTGGAAACACCATATATTTT. Its translation is CASSVVGGAHSGNTIYF.

J is TRBJ2-1 and V is TRBV4-1; D is ambiguous. Between the trimmed V and J ends, which lost 7 bases and 0 bases, there was a span of 19 bases. The CDR3 spans 17 residues. Germline CDR1 and CDR2: MGHRA and YSYEKL. The CDR3 nucleotides read TGCGCCAGCACCCCAACCCCCCGGTTCAGCTCCTACAATGAGCAGTTCTTC. Translated, it gives CASTPTPRFSSYNEQFF.

V usage is TRBV6-5 and J usage is TRBJ1-1, with D possibly matching TRBD1 (5 bases). Trimming left V 7 bases short and J 7 bases short, with 10 bases between. CDR3 length equals 11 residues. Germline V gene data show CDR1 as MNHEY and CDR2 as SVGAGI. The CDR3 region has the DNA TGTGCCAGCAACCGGGGGAGTGAAGCTTTCTTT. Protein product: CASNRGSEAFF.

This sequence joins TRBV2 and TRBJ2-2; D gene ambiguous. CDR1 is SNHLY and CDR2 is FYNNEI in the germline V gene. This CDR3 spans 13 amino acids. V lost 5 bases and J 5 bases, leaving 9 bases between the germline ends. The CDR3 is CASSFTATGELFF. Here the CDR3 DNA reads TGTGCCAGCAGTTTCACAGCGACCGGGGAGCTGTTTTTT. The full variable domain, its missing parts supplied by reference TRBV2 and TRBJ2-2, is EPEVTQTPSHQVTQMGQEVILRCVPISNHLYFYWYRQILGQKVEFLVSFYNNEISEKSEIFDDQFSVERPDGSNFTLKIRSTKLEDSAMYFCASSFTATGELFFGEGSRLTVL.

This clone was seen a single time. This sequence joins TRBV7-9 and TRBJ1-4; the D gene is possibly TRBD1 (5 bases). This CDR3 comprises 16 residues. Trimming removed 1 base from V and 13 bases from J, with 22 bases in between. Germline V CDR1 and CDR2: SEHNR, FQNEAQ (reference sequence). The CDR3 spells CASSLEAPGQRGGLFF. As DNA, the CDR3 is TGTGCCAGCAGCTTAGAGGCCCCAGGGCAGCGGGGTGGACTGTTTTTT.

The chain employs TRBV5-1 and TRBJ1-1, with D perhaps TRBD1 (5 bases). Germline CDR1 SGHRS, CDR2 YFSETQ. Trimming shortened V by 3 bases and J by 3 bases, and 15 bases separated the two germline ends. The CDR3 is made up of 15 amino acids. The CDR3 DNA is TGCGCCAGCAGCTCCAATCGCCGACAGTACACTGAAGCTTTCTTT. Residues: CASSSNRRQYTEAFF.

The chain employs TRBV5-4 and TRBJ2-6; D is unresolved. CDR3 size: 14 residues. Germline-derived CDR1 and CDR2 are SGHNT and YYREEE (reference sequence). Trimming stripped 4 bases from V and 4 bases from J, with 9 bases between. The CDR3 coding sequence is TGTGCCAGCAGCCCACCTCAAGGGGCCAACGTCCTGACTTTC. This codes for CASSPPQGANVLTF. Complete variable domain (other parts from reference TRBV5-4 and TRBJ2-6): ETGVTQSPTHLIKTRGQQVTLRCSSQSGHNTVSWYQQALGQGPQFIFQYYREEENGRGNFPPRFSGLQFPNYSSELNVNALELDDSALYLCASSPPQGANVLTFGAGSRLTVL.

The rearrangement joins TRBV6-5 to TRBJ2-6; 7 bases map to TRBD1. The CDR3 is 15 amino acids. Trimming at V came to 7 bases and at J to 2 bases, leaving 5 bases not matched to a gene. The germline V gene has CDR1 MNHEY and CDR2 SVGAGI. The CDR3 here is CASNGQAAGANVLTF. CDR3 DNA: TGTGCCAGCAATGGACAGGCGGCTGGGGCCAACGTCCTGACTTTC.

The chain employs TRBV7-2 and TRBJ2-7; no reliable D call. Germline CDR1 SGHTA, CDR2 FQGNSA. The CDR3 loop spans 13 amino acids. V was shortened by 1 base and J by 4 bases, with 8 bases between the two germline ends. The chain's CDR3 is CASSLVVQYEQYF. CDR3 DNA sequence: TGTGCCAGCAGCTTAGTAGTACAATACGAGCAGTACTTC.

In this sample, this clone turned up once. The V and J genes are TRBV2 and TRBJ1-5, with D uncertain. This CDR3 comprises 14 residues. The V end lost 7 bases, the J end lost 2 bases, and 12 bases lay between the germline ends. Germline lookup yields CDR1 SNHLY and CDR2 FYNNEI. CDR3 region: CASNMGGGNQPQHF. CDR3 in DNA: TGTGCCAGCAATATGGGAGGCGGCAATCAGCCCCAGCATTTT. Based on the CDR3 plus reference TRBV2 and TRBJ1-5, the full variable domain is EPEVTQTPSHQVTQMGQEVILRCVPISNHLYFYWYRQILGQKVEFLVSFYNNEISEKSEIFDDQFSVERPDGSNFTLKIRSTKLEDSAMYFCASNMGGGNQPQHFGDGTRLSIL.